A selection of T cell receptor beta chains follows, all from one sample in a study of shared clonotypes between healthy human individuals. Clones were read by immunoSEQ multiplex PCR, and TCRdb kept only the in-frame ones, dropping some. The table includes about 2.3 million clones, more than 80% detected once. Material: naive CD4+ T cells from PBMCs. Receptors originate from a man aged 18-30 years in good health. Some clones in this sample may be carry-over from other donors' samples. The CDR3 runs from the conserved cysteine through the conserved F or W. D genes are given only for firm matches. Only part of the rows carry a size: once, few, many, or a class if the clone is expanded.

cdr3_nt: TGTGCCACCAGCAGGATTCCAGGGCCGTACGGGGAGCTGTTTTTT
cdr3_aa: CATSRIPGPYGELFF
clone_size: .
d_call: .
j_call: TRBJ2-2
v_call: TRBV15

cdr3_nt: TGTGCCAGTAGTGTCCTAGCGGGAGGTCGGAATGAGCAGTTCTTC
cdr3_aa: CASSVLAGGRNEQFF
clone_size: .
d_call: TRBD2
j_call: TRBJ2-1
v_call: TRBV19

cdr3_nt: TGCGCCAGCAGCTTGGTCGACAGGGCGGCGGGAACTGAAGCTTTCTTT
cdr3_aa: CASSLVDRAAGTEAFF
clone_size: .
d_call: TRBD1
j_call: TRBJ1-1
v_call: TRBV5-1

cdr3_nt: TGTGCCAGCAGTTTAGGGGGGTATGAGCAGTTCTTC
cdr3_aa: CASSLGGYEQFF
clone_size: .
d_call: .
j_call: TRBJ2-1
v_call: TRBV28

cdr3_nt: TGTGCCAGCAGCTTATATGGAAACTCCGGGGTCGATGAGCAGTTCTTC
cdr3_aa: CASSLYGNSGVDEQFF
clone_size: .
d_call: .
j_call: TRBJ2-1
v_call: TRBV7-8

cdr3_nt: TGCGCCAGCAGCTTAGACAGGGACTACGAGCAGTACTTC
cdr3_aa: CASSLDRDYEQYF
clone_size: .
d_call: TRBD1
j_call: TRBJ2-7
v_call: TRBV5-1

cdr3_nt: TGTGCCAGCAGCGTATCCGGGACTAGCATTGAGCAGTTCTTC
cdr3_aa: CASSVSGTSIEQFF
clone_size: .
d_call: TRBD2
j_call: TRBJ2-1
v_call: TRBV9

cdr3_nt: TGTGCCAGCAGTGAATATTTCCCGGGTAACGGTGAGCAGTTCTTC
cdr3_aa: CASSEYFPGNGEQFF
clone_size: once
d_call: .
j_call: TRBJ2-1
v_call: TRBV25-1

cdr3_nt: TGTGCCAGCAGCTTGGCGTGGGAGTCGACCGGGGAGCTGTTTTTT
cdr3_aa: CASSLAWESTGELFF
clone_size: .
d_call: .
j_call: TRBJ2-2
v_call: TRBV5-6

cdr3_nt: TGTGCCAGCAGTTTATCGGGAAAAGGGGTCACTGAAGCTTTCTTT
cdr3_aa: CASSLSGKGVTEAFF
clone_size: .
d_call: .
j_call: TRBJ1-1
v_call: TRBV28

cdr3_nt: TGTGCCAGCAGTGGGCTAGCGTCGAGCTCCTACGAGCAGTACTTC
cdr3_aa: CASSGLASSSYEQYF
clone_size: .
d_call: .
j_call: TRBJ2-7
v_call: TRBV27

cdr3_nt: TGTGCCACCATTATCCGGGACAGGGATCAGCCCCAGCATTTT
cdr3_aa: CATIIRDRDQPQHF
clone_size: .
d_call: TRBD1
j_call: TRBJ1-5
v_call: TRBV6-1

cdr3_nt: TGCGCCAGCAGCCAAGACCCCGGGACGGGACGTGAAAAACTGTTTTTT
cdr3_aa: CASSQDPGTGREKLFF
clone_size: .
d_call: .
j_call: TRBJ1-4
v_call: TRBV4-1

cdr3_nt: TGTGCCACCAGCCGTGGGGGGACAGGGTCGGCAGATACGCAGTATTTT
cdr3_aa: CATSRGGTGSADTQYF
clone_size: .
d_call: TRBD1
j_call: TRBJ2-3
v_call: TRBV15

cdr3_nt: TGTGCCTGGGCCAGTTACACTGAAGCTTTCTTT
cdr3_aa: CAWASYTEAFF
clone_size: .
d_call: .
j_call: TRBJ1-1
v_call: TRBV30

cdr3_nt: TGTGCCAGCAGTTCAGGGGGCTTGAGTAAGGGAGAGACCCAGTACTTC
cdr3_aa: CASSSGGLSKGETQYF
clone_size: .
d_call: TRBD1
j_call: TRBJ2-5
v_call: TRBV28

cdr3_nt: TGTGCCAGCAGCCCCCAGGGGACGCTGTGGTATGGCTACACCTTC
cdr3_aa: CASSPQGTLWYGYTF
clone_size: .
d_call: .
j_call: TRBJ1-2
v_call: TRBV28

cdr3_nt: TGTGCCAGCTCGCTAGGACAGGGGATTGAAGCTTTCTTT
cdr3_aa: CASSLGQGIEAFF
clone_size: once
d_call: TRBD1
j_call: TRBJ1-1
v_call: TRBV18

cdr3_nt: TGCGCCAGCAGCTTGCAATATGGCGGCAGAGGTGAAAAACTGTTTTTT
cdr3_aa: CASSLQYGGRGEKLFF
clone_size: .
d_call: .
j_call: TRBJ1-4
v_call: TRBV5-1

cdr3_nt: TGTGCCAGCAGCGTAGCACCCCCAGATACGCAGTATTTT
cdr3_aa: CASSVAPPDTQYF
clone_size: .
d_call: .
j_call: TRBJ2-3
v_call: TRBV9

cdr3_nt: TGCGCCAGCAGCTTGGTTGCAGGGAGAGACGAAAAACTGTTTTTT
cdr3_aa: CASSLVAGRDEKLFF
clone_size: .
d_call: .
j_call: TRBJ1-4
v_call: TRBV5-1

cdr3_nt: TGTGCCAGCAGTGAATCCCACGGCGCCACAGATACGCAGTATTTT
cdr3_aa: CASSESHGATDTQYF
clone_size: .
d_call: .
j_call: TRBJ2-3
v_call: TRBV25-1

cdr3_nt: TGTGCCAGCAGCACGGGTAACACAGGGACCCGTGGCTACACCTTC
cdr3_aa: CASSTGNTGTRGYTF
clone_size: .
d_call: .
j_call: TRBJ1-2
v_call: TRBV7-9

cdr3_nt: TGTGCCAGCAGCTTCGGCTTAGCGGGAATCTACGAGCAGTACTTC
cdr3_aa: CASSFGLAGIYEQYF
clone_size: .
d_call: TRBD2
j_call: TRBJ2-7
v_call: TRBV7-2

cdr3_nt: TGTGCCAGCAGTTCCCAAGGCGGGAGGGCTGAGCAGTTCTTC
cdr3_aa: CASSSQGGRAEQFF
clone_size: .
d_call: TRBD2
j_call: TRBJ2-1
v_call: TRBV6-6

cdr3_nt: TGTGCCAGCGGTTCACGGGGGGTGGCCATTTCAAGCGAGCAGTTCTTC
cdr3_aa: CASGSRGVAISSEQFF
clone_size: .
d_call: TRBD2
j_call: TRBJ2-1
v_call: TRBV5-8

cdr3_nt: TGTGCCAGCAGCGGCAGGGTACCGAACACTGAAGCTTTCTTT
cdr3_aa: CASSGRVPNTEAFF
clone_size: few
d_call: .
j_call: TRBJ1-1
v_call: TRBV9

cdr3_nt: TGTGCCAGCAGCTCGGGACAGCACATGAACACTGAAGCTTTCTTT
cdr3_aa: CASSSGQHMNTEAFF
clone_size: once
d_call: TRBD1
j_call: TRBJ1-1
v_call: TRBV7-2

cdr3_nt: TGTGCCAGCAGCGTGACAGGGGTCGGCGGCTACACCTTC
cdr3_aa: CASSVTGVGGYTF
clone_size: .
d_call: TRBD1
j_call: TRBJ1-2
v_call: TRBV6-6

cdr3_nt: TGTGCCAGCAGTCTTGTCCGGGACAGCTCCTACAATGAGCAGTTCTTC
cdr3_aa: CASSLVRDSSYNEQFF
clone_size: .
d_call: TRBD1
j_call: TRBJ2-1
v_call: TRBV28

cdr3_nt: TGTGCCTGGAGTGTCCCAGGCCAGTGTTTCTTC
cdr3_aa: CAWSVPGQCFF
clone_size: .
d_call: .
j_call: TRBJ2-1
v_call: TRBV30

cdr3_nt: TGTGCCAGCAATAAGGCGGGGGCCCTTTCCACAGATACGCAGTATTTT
cdr3_aa: CASNKAGALSTDTQYF
clone_size: .
d_call: .
j_call: TRBJ2-3
v_call: TRBV18

cdr3_nt: TGTGCCAGCTCACCGTACGGGGGCTCGAACACTGAAGCTTTCTTT
cdr3_aa: CASSPYGGSNTEAFF
clone_size: few
d_call: .
j_call: TRBJ1-1
v_call: TRBV18

cdr3_nt: TGTGCCTGGAGTGTACTCGGGTCTGGGGCCCAGCATTTT
cdr3_aa: CAWSVLGSGAQHF
clone_size: .
d_call: .
j_call: TRBJ1-5
v_call: TRBV30

cdr3_nt: TGTGCCAGCAGCGCGGGGAACCCTTCCTACAATGAGCAGTTCTTC
cdr3_aa: CASSAGNPSYNEQFF
clone_size: .
d_call: .
j_call: TRBJ2-1
v_call: TRBV9

cdr3_nt: TGTGCCAGCAGGGTAGCGGGAGATGATACGCAGTATTTT
cdr3_aa: CASRVAGDDTQYF
clone_size: .
d_call: TRBD2
j_call: TRBJ2-3
v_call: TRBV7-2

cdr3_nt: TGTGCCAGCAGAGGGGGTGCAAATCAGCCCCAGCATTTT
cdr3_aa: CASRGGANQPQHF
clone_size: .
d_call: .
j_call: TRBJ1-5
v_call: TRBV2

cdr3_nt: TGTGCCTGGAGTGTACGGGGGAGCGGAAACTATGGCTACACCTTC
cdr3_aa: CAWSVRGSGNYGYTF
clone_size: .
d_call: .
j_call: TRBJ1-2
v_call: TRBV30

cdr3_nt: TGTGCCAGCAGCCTCCGACTAGCGGGGAGCTCCTACGAGCAGTACTTC
cdr3_aa: CASSLRLAGSSYEQYF
clone_size: .
d_call: TRBD2
j_call: TRBJ2-7
v_call: TRBV11-3

cdr3_nt: TGTGCCAGCACGGGATACTACGAGCAGTACTTC
cdr3_aa: CASTGYYEQYF
clone_size: .
d_call: .
j_call: TRBJ2-7
v_call: TRBV2